This TCR beta chain was sequenced for a study of tumour-infiltrating T cells in Burkitt lymphoma. Repertoires were generated with immunoSEQ multiplex PCR, while TCRdb's copy carries only in-frame clones and drops some. Here the sample spans about 3,000 clones, approximately 12% being singletons. A few counts support this clone. Germline V gives CDR1 MGHDK, CDR2 SYGVNS. This CDR3 contains 16 residues. V lost 5 bases to trimming and J lost 5 bases; unmatched junction nucleotides: 10. The sequenced sample consisted of tumor tissue. The chain links TRBV25-1 to TRBJ2-3; 10 nucleotides align to TRBD1. This TCR was recovered from a human donor with Burkitt lymphoma. CDR3 in amino acids: CASSQGTGAGIDTQYF. The CDR3 coding sequence is TGTGCCAGCAGTCAAGGGACAGGGGCGGGCATAGATACGCAGTATTTT.